What follows are 32 T cell receptor beta chains derived from one specimen sequenced in a study of cytomegalovirus exposure and HLA in healthy donors. The PCR contained 60 Vbeta and 13 Jbeta primers. Clones were read by immunoSEQ multiplex PCR, and TCRdb kept only the in-frame ones, dropping some. The sample includes approximately 75,000 clones. Material: PBMCs. These receptors all stem from a boy younger than 18 in good health and CMV-seronegative.

In DNA, the CDR3 is TGTGCCAGTAGTTACAGGGACAGTGAAGCTTTCTTT. This encodes CASSYRDSEAFF. The gene calls are TRBV19 and TRBJ1-1, with 7 bases fitting TRBD1. This CDR3 has 12 residues. CDR1 and CDR2 from the germline V gene are LNHDA and SQIVND (reference sequence). V trimming: 5 bases; J trimming: 7 bases; junction bases outside the gene matches: 4.

The V gene is TRBV10-3, the J gene TRBJ2-7; a weak D match, TRBD1 (9 bases). CDR3 size: 16 residues. In germline, CDR1 is ENHRY, CDR2 SYGVKD. Trimming pared 3 bases from V and 0 bases from J, leaving 15 bases between. The CDR3 bases are TGTGCCATCAGTGACCGGGGGGGACAGGGCTCCTACGAGCAGTACTTC. Protein product: CAISDRGGQGSYEQYF.

Here the CDR3 reads CASSPTLGAVEQFF. The CDR3, as DNA: TGTGCCAGCAGCCCAACTTTGGGGGCAGTGGAGCAGTTCTTC. V gene TRBV14 combines with J gene TRBJ2-1, with a possible D match to TRBD1 (6 bases). This CDR3 has 14 amino acids. The germline gives CDR1 SGHDN, CDR2 FVKESK. Between the trimmed V and J ends, which lost 4 bases and 10 bases, there was a span of 17 bases. Full variable domain (outside the CDR3, taken from reference TRBV14 and TRBJ2-1): EAGVTQFPSHSVIEKGQTVTLRCDPISGHDNLYWYRRVMGKEIKFLLHFVKESKQDESGMPNNRFLAERTGGTYSTLKVQPAELEDSGVYFCASSPTLGAVEQFFGPGTRLTVL.

The chain links TRBV6-1 to TRBJ2-7; 12 bases are a match to TRBD2. The CDR3 is 14 amino acids. V shed 6 bases and J 2 bases; nucleotides not matched to a gene: 2. Germline lookup yields CDR1 MNHNS and CDR2 SASEGT. Written as DNA, the CDR3 is TGTGCCAGCAGGAGACTAGCGGGGGCCTACGAGCAGTACTTC. Protein product: CASRRLAGAYEQYF.

V is TRBV5-5 and J is TRBJ1-1, with 8 bases identical to TRBD1. V trimming: 6 bases; J trimming: 4 bases; junction bases outside the gene matches: 8. CDR1 SGHKS and CDR2 YYEKEE come from the germline V gene (reference sequence). This CDR3 region has 14 residues. CDR3 DNA: TGTGCCAGCACCAGCGGACAGGGAGGCACTGAAGCTTTCTTT. Protein sequence: CASTSGQGGTEAFF.

The rearrangement uses TRBV27 and TRBJ1-2; D perhaps matches TRBD1 (6 bases). Trimming took 3 bases from V and 4 from J, leaving 9 bases between them. The CDR3 extends over 13 amino acids. CDR1 is MNHEY, CDR2 SMNVEV, per germline (reference sequence). CDR3 DNA: TGTGCCAGCAGTTTTGGCAGGGGCTATGGCTACACCTTC. It translates to CASSFGRGYGYTF.

The chain combines TRBV18 with TRBJ1-2; D unresolved. The V gene lost 1 base and the J gene lost 7 bases, with 7 bases spanning the gap. Germline values: CDR1 KGHSH, CDR2 LQKENI. The CDR3 spans 12 residues. The CDR3 DNA reads TGTGCCAGCTCACCACAGGCGGGTGGCTACACCTTC. Translating it yields CASSPQAGGYTF.

The chain employs TRBV19 and TRBJ1-2; 8 nucleotides line up with TRBD1. The germline V gene encodes CDR1 LNHDA and CDR2 SQIVND (reference sequence). CDR3 length equals 13 residues. J gave up 4 bases and V 6 bases, and 4 bases lay outside the gene matches. The CDR3 spells CASRYDRGYGYTF. The DNA for the CDR3 is TGTGCCAGTAGATACGACAGGGGCTATGGCTACACCTTC.

The chain recombines TRBV4-1 with TRBJ2-1, with TRBD2 identical over 8 bases. Germline lookup yields CDR1 MGHRA and CDR2 YSYEKL. The CDR3 covers 16 residues. Germline trimming cut 0 bases from V and 5 bases from J; bases unmatched to any gene: 6. This chain's CDR3 is CASSQDGGRIDNEQFF. The CDR3 DNA reads TGCGCCAGCAGCCAAGATGGCGGGAGGATTGACAATGAGCAGTTCTTC.

About this clone: At one end the junction does not follow the germline gene, possibly because of a read error. V usage is TRBV25-1 and J usage is TRBJ2-3, with D uncertain. This CDR3 contains 12 residues. Per the germline V gene, CDR1 is MGHDK and CDR2 is SYGVNS. The CDR3 loop reads CSSSTNTDTQYF. The CDR3 DNA reads as TGTTCCAGCAGTACTAACACAGATACGCAGTATTTT. Drawing the rest from reference TRBV25-1 and TRBJ2-3, the complete variable domain is EADIYQTPRYLVIGTGKKITLECSQTMGHDKMYWYQQDPGMELHLIHYSYGVNSTEKGDLSSESTVSRIRTEHFPLTLESARPSHTSQYLCSSSTNTDTQYFGPGTRLTVL.

The rearrangement uses TRBV30 and TRBJ1-5, with 12 positions matching TRBD1. Trimming cost V 5 bases and J 6 bases; bases outside gene matches: 2. From germline, CDR1 is GTSNPN and CDR2 SVGIG (reference sequence). The CDR3 sequence is 13 residues long. CDR3 amino acids: CAWGTGGGQPQHF. Written as DNA, the CDR3 is TGTGCCTGGGGGACAGGGGGCGGTCAGCCCCAGCATTTT.

This chain links TRBV2 with TRBJ1-1; TRBD1 matches at 8 bases. Germline CDR1 reads SNHLY; CDR2 reads FYNNEI. J was trimmed by 3 bases and V by 4 bases; bases with no gene match: 4. The CDR3 spans 14 residues. CDR3 sequence (DNA): TGTGCCAGCAGTGGACAGGGGAAACACACTGAAGCTTTCTTT. Translated: CASSGQGKHTEAFF.

The rearrangement joins TRBV4-2 to TRBJ2-5; perhaps TRBD2 as D (6 bases). With 4 bases removed from V and 3 bases from J, the gap between germline ends came to 21 bases. Germline V gene lookup returns CDR1 LGHNA and CDR2 YNFKEQ. The CDR3 consists of 17 residues. DNA of the CDR3: TGTGCCAGCAGCCGGGGGTCAGGCGGGAATGCGAAAGAGACCCAGTACTTC. It encodes CASSRGSGGNAKETQYF.

The chain uses TRBV2 and TRBJ1-2, with a weak D call TRBD1 (5 bases). CDR1 SNHLY and CDR2 FYNNEI come from the germline V gene. Trimming pared 4 bases from V and 1 base from J, leaving 10 bases between. This CDR3 region has 14 residues. The CDR3: CASSGPGGNYGYTF. In DNA, the CDR3 is TGTGCCAGCAGTGGTCCCGGGGGTAACTATGGCTACACCTTC.

The V gene is TRBV7-9, the J gene TRBJ1-4; D possibly corresponds to TRBD1 (6 bases). Germline V gene lookup returns CDR1 SEHNR and CDR2 FQNEAQ (reference sequence). V lost 3 bases and J 5 bases, leaving 10 bases between the germline ends. The CDR3 extends over 14 amino acids. The CDR3 is CASSLRGMNEKLFF. The CDR3 DNA reads TGTGCCAGCAGCTTGAGGGGGATGAATGAAAAACTGTTTTTT.

CDR3: CATSRERTGGYEQYF. The CDR3 DNA reads as TGTGCCACCAGCAGAGAACGGACAGGGGGTTACGAGCAGTACTTC. The genes are TRBV15 and TRBJ2-7; 10 bases fit TRBD1. CDR1 and CDR2 (germline): LNHNV, YYDKDF (reference sequence). The V gene end was trimmed by 0 bases and the J gene end by 4 bases; junction bases not matched to a gene: 3. This CDR3 is 15 amino acids long.

The gene calls are TRBV11-2 and TRBJ2-5; 9 bases are a match to TRBD2. Germline trimming cut 4 bases from V and 4 bases from J; bases unmatched to any gene: 7. Germline CDR1 is SGHAT and CDR2 is FQNNGV. The CDR3 has 15 amino acids. The CDR3 sequence is CASSSQASGVETQYF. The CDR3 nucleotides read TGTGCCAGCAGCTCACAGGCTAGCGGGGTAGAGACCCAGTACTTC.

This chain links TRBV6-5 with TRBJ2-1; TRBD2 agrees at 10 bases. This CDR3 comprises 16 residues. The V gene end was trimmed by 2 bases and the J gene end by 9 bases; junction bases not matched to a gene: 10. Germline loops: CDR1 MNHEY, CDR2 SVGAGI. CDR3 DNA sequence: TGTGCCAGCAGTTACGATACGTCTAGCGGGAGTGGTGAGCAGTTCTTC. It encodes CASSYDTSSGSGEQFF.

The rearrangement links TRBV11-2 to TRBJ2-7; D possibly corresponds to TRBD2 (6 bases). CDR1 SGHAT and CDR2 FQNNGV come from the germline V gene. V lost 5 bases to trimming and J lost 2 bases, with 16 bases between them. This CDR3 region has 15 residues. In DNA, the CDR3 is TGTGCCAGCAGCCGCGGTGGGGCTAGCGCCTACGAGCAGTACTTC. Its translation is CASSRGGASAYEQYF.

The chain carries TRBV10-3 and TRBJ1-5, with 7 nucleotides matching TRBD1. This CDR3 is built from 14 residues. The ends lost 10 bases at V and 2 bases at J; junction bases unmatched: 8. CDR1 is ENHRY and CDR2 is SYGVKD in the germline V gene. The CDR3 region has the DNA TGTGCCACGCGAACAGGGGATGGCAATCAGCCCCAGCATTTT. Residues: CATRTGDGNQPQHF.

This rearrangement joins TRBV15 to TRBJ1-5; D gene unclear. V was clipped by 0 bases and J by 7 bases, with 19 bases between them. The CDR3 runs 17 residues. Germline assignment: CDR1 LNHNV and CDR2 YYDKDF (reference sequence). CDR3 sequence reads: CATSRDRQATIGQPQHF. CDR3 DNA: TGTGCCACCAGCAGAGATCGGCAGGCCACGATCGGACAGCCCCAGCATTTT.

V gene TRBV18 combines with J gene TRBJ2-5; 14 bases line up with TRBD2. Germline values: CDR1 KGHSH, CDR2 LQKENI. This CDR3 region has 16 residues. Trimming took 3 bases from V and 3 from J; bases not matched to a gene: 3. The CDR3 bases are TGTGCCAGCTCACCCGGACTAGCGGGAGGAGAAGAGACCCAGTACTTC. Translation: CASSPGLAGGEETQYF.

Comments on this clone: The junction differs from germline at one of its ends, possibly a read error. The V gene is TRBV20-1, the J gene TRBJ1-2; tentative D call: TRBD1 (5 bases). The CDR3 has 11 amino acids. Germline V gene sequence: CDR1 DFQATT, CDR2 SNEGSKA (reference sequence). The CDR3 bases are TGCAGTGCTCCCCAATCTAGACAGATTCTTTTC. Translated, it gives CSAPQSRQILF.

V is TRBV4-1 and J is TRBJ1-1; no definite D call. CDR3 length: 13 residues. The ends were cut back, 0 bases at V and 4 bases at J, with 6 bases in the middle. Per germline, CDR1 MGHRA and CDR2 YSYEKL. The CDR3 DNA is TGCGCCAGCAGCCAAGACCGGGGCACTGAAGCTTTCTTT. It yields the protein CASSQDRGTEAFF.

The chain has TRBV4-1 and TRBJ1-3; D ambiguous. CDR3 length: 14 amino acids. The germline gives CDR1 MGHRA, CDR2 YSYEKL. V lost 2 bases to trimming and J lost 0 bases, with 5 bases between them. The CDR3 region is CASSQQNSGNTIYF. CDR3 nucleotide sequence: TGCGCCAGCAGCCAACAGAACTCTGGAAACACCATATATTTT.

V is TRBV15 and J is TRBJ2-5, with 9 bases identical to TRBD2. V was pared by 3 bases and J by 0 bases, with 5 bases of the junction left unmatched. Germline CDR1 reads LNHNV; CDR2 reads YYDKDF (reference sequence). The CDR3 contains 16 residues. CDR3 sequence reads: CATSSSSGKYQETQYF. CDR3 sequence (DNA): TGTGCCACCAGCAGCTCTAGCGGGAAGTACCAAGAGACCCAGTACTTC.

V and J are TRBV4-3 and TRBJ2-1; 7 bases fit TRBD2. This CDR3 region has 16 residues. The trim removed 5 bases at V and 6 bases at J, leaving 13 bases unmatched. Germline CDR1 and CDR2: LGHNA and YSLEER. CDR3 in DNA: TGCGCCAGCAGCAGGACGAATAGCGGGTGGCCCAATGAGCAGTTCTTC. This encodes CASSRTNSGWPNEQFF.

V and J are TRBV19 and TRBJ1-1; D unresolved. There are 14 residues in the CDR3. Germline values: CDR1 LNHDA, CDR2 SQIVND (reference sequence). CDR3 sequence reads: CASLTRGWGTEAFF. The CDR3 DNA reads as TGTGCAAGCCTTACACGGGGATGGGGCACTGAAGCTTTCTTT.

The chain links TRBV27 to TRBJ2-1; D is ambiguous. The CDR3 is 18 residues long. Germline V gene lookup returns CDR1 MNHEY and CDR2 SMNVEV (reference sequence). The V end was cut by 2 bases, the J end by 2 bases, with 19 bases between. The CDR3 bases are TGTGCCAGCAGTTTAAAAGCCGGTCAACGGTTTACCTACAATGAGCAGTTCTTC. Protein sequence: CASSLKAGQRFTYNEQFF.

The rearrangement links TRBV9 to TRBJ2-7; 10 nucleotides line up with TRBD1. This CDR3 spans 15 amino acids. The germline gives CDR1 SGDLS, CDR2 YYNGEE. V shed 3 bases and J 5 bases; nucleotides not matched to a gene: 8. CDR3 sequence reads: CASSASGQGSDEQYF. CDR3 in DNA: TGTGCCAGCAGCGCGTCGGGACAGGGGTCCGACGAGCAGTACTTC.

The gene calls are TRBV21-1 and TRBJ1-6; the table assigns TRBD1, which was not confirmed against the DNA. TRBV21-1 is annotated as a pseudogene. The CDR3 is 16 residues long. The CDR3 coding sequence is TGTGCCAGCCTACAGGGGTCGAACTCAAGTAATTCACCCCTCCACTTT. This codes for CASLQGSNSSNSPLHF.

The chain recombines TRBV4-1 with TRBJ2-7; TRBD2 is a possible D gene (7 bases). The CDR3 is 14 residues long. With 1 base removed from V and 2 bases from J, the gap between germline ends came to 9 bases. Germline lookup yields CDR1 MGHRA and CDR2 YSYEKL. The CDR3 reads CASSQGGGAYEQYF. As DNA, the CDR3 is TGCGCCAGCAGCCAAGGGGGGGGCGCCTACGAGCAGTACTTC.